These 27 T cell receptor beta chains came from one sample sequenced in a study of cytomegalovirus exposure and HLA in healthy donors. This PCR relied on a set of 60 Vbeta primers and 13 Jbeta primers. The table came from immunoSEQ multiplex PCR; TCRdb's copy has only in-frame clones and leaves some out. The sample yields some 150,000 clones, over 65% seen once. The sequenced material came from PBMCs. All receptors come from a man aged 35 to 55 in good health and CMV-seronegative.

The chain employs TRBV27 and TRBJ2-2; possible D gene TRBD2, 7 bases. In germline, CDR1 is MNHEY, CDR2 SMNVEV (reference sequence). The CDR3 runs 16 residues. V was pared by 5 bases and J by 6 bases, with 19 bases between. CDR3 bases: TGTGCCAGCAGTCTCCTCCTCCCGGGGGGCCCCGGGGAGCTGTTTTTT. Residues: CASSLLLPGGPGELFF.

This clone was seen more than once but under ten times. This chain links TRBV30 with TRBJ2-3, with TRBD2 matching over 9 bases. Trimming cost V 3 bases and J 2 bases; bases outside gene matches: 3. CDR3 length equals 14 residues. CDR1 is GTSNPN, CDR2 SVGIG, per germline (reference sequence). DNA for the CDR3: TGTGCCTGGAGCGGGACTAGCCTCACAGATACGCAGTATTTT. Encoded protein: CAWSGTSLTDTQYF.

This clone was detected a few times. The chain recombines TRBV10-3 with TRBJ1-1; weak D call: TRBD1 (6 bases). CDR1 is ENHRY and CDR2 is SYGVKD in the germline V gene. The CDR3 extends over 12 amino acids. V was shortened by 4 bases and J by 7 bases, with 10 bases between the two germline ends. CDR3: CAISGSGVEAFF. Written as DNA, the CDR3 is TGTGCCATCAGTGGGTCAGGGGTTGAAGCTTTCTTT.

The V and J genes are TRBV10-3 and TRBJ2-7, with a weak D call TRBD2 (7 bases). The CDR3 is 14 amino acids. The germline gives CDR1 ENHRY, CDR2 SYGVKD. Trimming removed 7 bases at V and 4 bases at J, with 17 bases between. CDR3 nucleotides: TGTGCCATCACCCATAAGGGGGGAGGGTACGAGCAGTACTTC. This gives the protein CAITHKGGGYEQYF.

This chain connects TRBV4-1 to TRBJ1-2; D remains unclear. Trimming took 2 bases from V and 8 from J, leaving 18 bases between them. Germline V gene data show CDR1 as MGHRA and CDR2 as YSYEKL. The CDR3 runs 15 residues. The CDR3 DNA follows: TGCGCCAGCAGCCAACTAATACGGGCCCGAGGGGGCTACACCTTC. Residues: CASSQLIRARGGYTF.

The chain is built from TRBV27 and TRBJ2-2, with 8 positions matching TRBD1. With V trimmed by 5 bases and J by 6 bases, 5 bases remained unmatched. This CDR3 region has 14 residues. Germline CDR1 is MNHEY and CDR2 is SMNVEV (reference sequence). The CDR3 region is CASSLPTGAGELFF. The DNA of the CDR3 is TGTGCCAGCAGTCTCCCGACAGGGGCCGGGGAGCTGTTTTTT.

This chain connects TRBV25-1 to TRBJ2-3; 9 bases align to TRBD1. The CDR3 runs to 17 residues. Per the germline V gene, CDR1 is MGHDK and CDR2 is SYGVNS. V shed 3 bases and J 2 bases; nucleotides not matched to a gene: 9. The CDR3 sequence: CASSETPGQGFTDTQYF. CDR3 DNA sequence: TGTGCCAGCAGTGAGACCCCGGGACAGGGATTCACAGATACGCAGTATTTT.

The chain joins TRBV5-1 to TRBJ1-4; D not resolved. Germline-derived CDR1 and CDR2 are SGHRS and YFSETQ. The CDR3 runs to 14 residues. V was clipped by 0 bases and J by 3 bases, with 6 bases between them. The DNA for the CDR3 is TGCGCCAGCAGCTTGGAACAGCCTAATGAAAAACTGTTTTTT. It is translated as CASSLEQPNEKLFF.

The rearrangement uses TRBV10-2 and TRBJ2-2, with D unresolved. The V gene's germline CDR1 is WSHSY and CDR2 SAAADI. CDR3 length: 15 amino acids. The CDR3 DNA is TGCGCTACCCAGGCCGAGTTTTTGAACACCGGGGAGCTGTTTTTT. It is translated as CATQAEFLNTGELFF.

The J gene is TRBJ2-5, the V gene TRBV9; D might be TRBD2 (5 bases). The end of the DNA fits TRBJ2-7 better, so the J call may be wrong. This CDR3 region has 13 residues. In germline, CDR1 is SGDLS, CDR2 YYNGEE. The CDR3 DNA is TGTGCCAGCAGCGGGGAGTCAGGCTACGAGCAGTACTTC. Its protein is CASSGESGYEQYF.

The rearrangement links TRBV5-1 to TRBJ2-3, with D possibly matching TRBD2 (5 bases). The germline V gene has CDR1 SGHRS and CDR2 YFSETQ. V was clipped by 4 bases and J by 0 bases, with 12 bases between them. This CDR3 has 15 amino acids. CDR3 loop: CASSARTGSTDTQYF. Written as DNA, the CDR3 is TGCGCCAGCAGCGCCAGGACTGGGAGCACAGATACGCAGTATTTT.

The chain joins TRBV12-5 to TRBJ1-1; the D gene is possibly TRBD1 (5 bases). V was shortened by 7 bases and J by 4 bases, with 13 bases between the two germline ends. CDR1 is LGHNT and CDR2 is FRNRAP in the germline V gene. This CDR3 region has 13 residues. The DNA for the CDR3 is TGTGCTAGTGCCCCGGGGGGGGGCACTGAAGCTTTCTTT. Protein: CASAPGGGTEAFF.

The chain links TRBV5-1 to TRBJ2-5; 9 bases map to TRBD2. Trimming at V came to 7 bases and at J to 2 bases, leaving 9 bases not matched to a gene. The CDR3 runs 15 residues. Germline V gene sequence: CDR1 SGHRS, CDR2 YFSETQ. The CDR3 sequence is CASSVSGLAQETQYF. The CDR3 DNA reads TGCGCCAGCTCAGTAAGCGGACTAGCGCAAGAGACCCAGTACTTC.

The chain combines TRBV21-1 with TRBJ2-1; the table calls TRBD1, which could not be checked here. TRBV21-1 is described as a pseudogene. This CDR3 is built from 16 residues. The CDR3 DNA is TGTGCCAGCAGCAAAGGGCAGGGGGTCCCCTACAATGAGCAGTTCTTC. Translated: CASSKGQGVPYNEQFF.

V usage is TRBV4-3 and J usage is TRBJ2-7; 9 nucleotides line up with TRBD1. V was pared by 4 bases and J by 2 bases, with 3 bases of the junction left unmatched. The germline V gene encodes CDR1 LGHNA and CDR2 YSLEER. The CDR3 runs to 14 residues. The CDR3: CASSPRTGAYEQYF. CDR3 sequence (DNA): TGCGCCAGCAGCCCGCGGACAGGGGCCTACGAGCAGTACTTC.

The V gene is TRBV5-1, the J gene TRBJ1-1, with 9 bases aligning to TRBD1. Germline CDR1 reads SGHRS; CDR2 reads YFSETQ. The CDR3 totals 14 residues. With V trimmed by 4 bases and J by 2 bases, 3 bases remained unmatched. The CDR3 DNA follows: TGCGCCAGCAGCCCGACAGGGGGTAACACTGAAGCTTTCTTT. This sequence encodes CASSPTGGNTEAFF.

The rearrangement links TRBV19 to TRBJ1-3; D may be TRBD1 (6 bases). V lost 5 bases and J lost 0, with 11 bases in between. Germline CDR1 and CDR2: LNHDA and SQIVND (reference sequence). The CDR3 totals 15 residues. In nucleotides, the CDR3 is TGTGCCAGTAGTGGACAGCAACTCTCTGGAAACACCATATATTTT. This encodes CASSGQQLSGNTIYF.

The chain is built from TRBV25-1 and TRBJ2-5, with D possibly being TRBD2 (6 bases). The V end lost 3 bases, the J end lost 7 bases, and 18 bases lay between the germline ends. CDR1 and CDR2 from the germline V gene are MGHDK and SYGVNS. The CDR3 extends over 15 amino acids. The CDR3 nucleotides are TGTGCCAGCAGTGACGCGGGACGAGGGGTCGGGACCCAGTACTTC. Translating it yields CASSDAGRGVGTQYF.

This chain links TRBV4-1 with TRBJ2-7; 8 positions agree with TRBD1. The CDR3 is 15 residues long. CDR1 is MGHRA and CDR2 is YSYEKL in the germline V gene. V dropped 3 bases and J dropped 5; count of bases not matched to a gene: 9. The CDR3: CASSQAVRGPHEQYF. The CDR3 DNA is TGCGCCAGCAGCCAGGCGGTCAGGGGGCCCCACGAGCAGTACTTC.

The rearrangement links TRBV11-3 to TRBJ2-3, with 12 bases matching TRBD2. CDR3 length equals 17 residues. V gave up 5 bases and J gave up 5 bases; unmatched junction bases: 11. The V gene's germline CDR1 is SGHNT and CDR2 YENEEA. The CDR3 DNA is TGTGCCAGCAGCACCAGCCTAGCGGGAGGGAAGGTAGATACGCAGTATTTT. Translating it yields CASSTSLAGGKVDTQYF.

The genes are TRBV7-2 and TRBJ1-2; possibly TRBD1 for D (5 bases). This CDR3 spans 13 amino acids. The V and J ends lost 5 bases and 4 bases respectively, with 11 bases between them. Per germline, CDR1 SGHTA and CDR2 FQGNSA. The CDR3 loop reads CASSLGLGYGYTF. In DNA form, the CDR3 reads TGTGCCAGCAGCCTGGGACTGGGCTATGGCTACACCTTC. Full variable domain (missing parts from reference TRBV7-2 and TRBJ1-2): GAGVSQSPSNKVTEKGKDVELRCDPISGHTALYWYRQSLGQGLEFLIYFQGNSAPDKSGLPSDRFSAERTGGSVSTLTIQRTQQEDSAVYLCASSLGLGYGYTFGSGTRLTVV.

V and J are TRBV4-1 and TRBJ1-5, with a possible D match to TRBD1 (5 bases). Germline CDR1 is MGHRA and CDR2 is YSYEKL. The CDR3 runs to 16 residues. V gave up 2 bases and J gave up 4 bases, with 15 bases separating them. DNA of the CDR3: TGCGCCAGCAGCCAACCAATGTTGGGGCCGAATCAGCCCCAGCATTTT. It yields the protein CASSQPMLGPNQPQHF.

In its sample, this clone was seen once. V gene TRBV21-1 combines with J gene TRBJ2-2; the table's TRBD2 call for D was not verified on the DNA. TRBV21-1 is an annotated pseudogene. This CDR3 comprises 17 residues. In DNA form, the CDR3 reads TGTGCCAGCAGCGCCAGCGTTCCGACCGAAGGCACCGGGGAGCTGTTTTTT. Protein sequence: CASSASVPTEGTGELFF.

The chain couples TRBV7-9 to TRBJ1-1; D perhaps matches TRBD1 (6 bases). Germline CDR1 SEHNR, CDR2 FQNEAQ (reference sequence). CDR3 length: 13 amino acids. Trimming stripped 3 bases from V and 4 bases from J, with 9 bases between. The CDR3 sequence: CASSLPGATEAFF. For the CDR3, the DNA is TGTGCCAGCAGCTTGCCAGGGGCCACTGAAGCTTTCTTT.

The V call is TRBV7-9, the J call TRBJ2-5, with 10 bases aligning to TRBD2. The DNA end is more similar to TRBJ2-7, so the J call may be wrong. From germline, CDR1 is SEHNR and CDR2 FQNEAQ (reference sequence). The CDR3 spans 18 residues. The CDR3 DNA is TGTGCCAGCAGCTGGAGGGAGGGGATTCTAGCGGGAGCATCCGAGCAGTACTTC. It specifies CASSWREGILAGASEQYF.

The J gene is TRBJ2-1, the V gene TRBV4-2, with D perhaps TRBD1 (6 bases). V was cut by 0 bases and J by 8 bases, with 14 bases left in between. CDR1 LGHNA and CDR2 YNFKEQ come from the germline V gene. CDR3 size: 15 residues. This chain's CDR3 is CASSQERGFGDEQFF. The CDR3 bases are TGTGCCAGCAGCCAAGAAAGGGGGTTTGGGGATGAGCAGTTCTTC.

V usage is TRBV6-6 and J usage is TRBJ1-1; D perhaps matches TRBD1 (6 bases). V was clipped by 0 bases and J by 4 bases, with 9 bases between them. The CDR3 length is 14 residues. Germline CDR1 is MNHNY and CDR2 is SVGAGI (reference sequence). DNA of the CDR3: TGTGCCAGCAGTTACTCGATGGGGGCCACTGAAGCTTTCTTT. Residues: CASSYSMGATEAFF.